These 32 T cell receptor beta chains were all obtained from the same sample, sequenced in a study of identical twins' blood T cells. One entry per CDR3 protein results from TCRdb running MiXCR on the 5' RACE reads. The sample includes fewer than 450,000 distinct CDR3 sequences, about 28% of them seen just once. The material sequenced was PBMCs. These receptors were collected from a woman between 18 and 50 years old in good health.

This clonotype showed up just a few times. This chain uses TRBV6-2 or TRBV6-3 with TRBJ2-1, with 10 bases aligning to TRBD2. The CDR3 consists of 18 residues. The germline V gene has CDR1 MNHEY and CDR2 SVGEGT. V dropped 6 bases and J dropped 4; count of bases not matched to a gene: 15. The CDR3 coding sequence is TGTGCCAGCAGGAACTCCCCGGCTAGCGGGAGTTGGTACAATGAGCAGTTCTTC. Amino acids: CASRNSPASGSWYNEQFF.

In the case of this clonotype: The CDR3 carries no conserved terminal phenylalanine or tryptophan, so it likely arises from a read error. The gene calls are TRBV9 and TRBJ2-1, with 8 nucleotides matching TRBD1. The CDR3 is 15 amino acids. The junction had 2 bases not matched to a gene; V was cut back by 0 bases and J by 3 bases. Germline V gene lookup returns CDR1 SGDLS and CDR2 YYNGEE. The CDR3 spells CASSVGRGHYNEQFL. The DNA for the CDR3 is TGTGCCAGCAGCGTAGGCAGGGGGCACTACAATGAGCAGTTCCTC.

Many counts were recorded for this clonotype. The chain employs TRBV5-1 and TRBJ2-2; no firm D call. This CDR3 region has 16 residues. Between the trimmed V and J ends, which lost 3 bases and 4 bases, there was a span of 16 bases. The germline CDR1 and CDR2 sequences are SGHRS and YFSETQ. CDR3 region: CASSSSLSVGTGELFF. CDR3 coding DNA: TGCGCCAGCAGCTCAAGCCTTTCGGTCGGCACCGGGGAGCTGTTTTTT. Combining the CDR3 with reference TRBV5-1 and TRBJ2-2 gives the whole variable domain KAGVTQTPRYLIKTRGQQVTLSCSPISGHRSVSWYQQTPGQGLQFLFEYFSETQRNKGNFPGRFSGRQFSNSRSEMNVSTLELGDSALYLCASSSSLSVGTGELFFGEGSRLTVL.

The rearrangement joins TRBV20-1 to TRBJ1-1; a possible D gene is TRBD1 (5 bases). V shed 1 base and J shed 4 bases, with 13 bases lying between them. The CDR3 contains 14 residues. Germline V lookup: CDR1 DFQATT, CDR2 SNEGSKA (reference sequence). CDR3 coding DNA: TGCAGTGCTAGAGCGGACACGGGGATCACTGAAGCTTTCTTT. Translation: CSARADTGITEAFF.

This clonotype was counted many times. This chain joins TRBV6-4 and TRBJ2-3; 9 nucleotides agree with TRBD1. Germline loops: CDR1 MRHNA, CDR2 SNTAGT. V was clipped by 6 bases and J by 4 bases; unmatched bases: 5. The CDR3 contains 14 residues. As DNA, the CDR3 is TGTGCCAGCAGGCCGGGACAGGGATCAGATACGCAGTATTTT. It translates to CASRPGQGSDTQYF.

V is TRBV9 and J is TRBJ1-1, with 7 bases lining up with TRBD1. With V trimmed by 2 bases and J by 4 bases, 5 bases remained unmatched. Germline assignment: CDR1 SGDLS and CDR2 YYNGEE. The CDR3 loop spans 14 amino acids. The chain's CDR3 is CASSVLTGSTEAFF. Here the CDR3 DNA reads TGTGCCAGCAGCGTCCTGACAGGGAGCACTGAAGCTTTCTTT.

This clonotype was seen a handful of times. The chain links TRBV20-1 to TRBJ2-7, with no clear D. The CDR3 sequence is 16 residues long. Germline loops: CDR1 DFQATT, CDR2 SNEGSKA (reference sequence). Trimming cost V 0 bases and J 5 bases, with 20 bases left between them. The CDR3 spells CSARDLGSSRWNEQYF. The CDR3 DNA reads TGCAGTGCTAGAGACCTAGGGTCCTCCAGATGGAACGAGCAGTACTTC.

The sample holds a few counts of this clonotype. The chain carries TRBV29-1 and TRBJ1-1; a weak D match, TRBD1 (5 bases). The V end was cut by 7 bases, the J end by 3 bases, with 21 bases between. The germline V gene has CDR1 SQVTM and CDR2 ANQGSEA. This CDR3 spans 15 amino acids. The CDR3 is CSARGRVTGDTEAFF. The CDR3 nucleotides read TGCAGCGCCCGTGGTAGGGTGACGGGGGACACTGAAGCTTTCTTT.

This clonotype showed up just a few times. The J gene is TRBJ1-6, the V gene TRBV13; unclear D gene. Deletions cut 4 bases from V and 7 bases from J, with 11 bases between. The CDR3 runs to 14 residues. Looked up from germline, CDR1 is PRHDT and CDR2 is FYEKMQ (reference sequence). CDR3 nucleotides: TGTGCCAGCAGCTCCCGGGAGTCGAATTCACCCCTCCACTTT. This sequence encodes CASSSRESNSPLHF.

This clonotype was recorded at least ten times. The genes are TRBV6-5 and TRBJ2-7, with 9 nucleotides matching TRBD2. J gave up 3 bases and V 5 bases, and 2 bases lay outside the gene matches. The CDR3 has 13 residues. In germline, CDR1 is MNHEY, CDR2 SVGAGI. The CDR3 here is CASSPSGNYEQYF. In nucleotides, the CDR3 is TGTGCCAGCAGTCCTAGCGGGAACTACGAGCAGTACTTC.

This clonotype showed up just a few times. The V call is TRBV29-1, the J call TRBJ1-1; 8 nucleotides agree with TRBD1. V dropped 3 bases and J dropped 1; count of bases not matched to a gene: 4. The length of the CDR3 is 14 residues. The V gene's germline CDR1 is SQVTM and CDR2 ANQGSEA. The CDR3: CSVDSGTGNTEAFF. DNA for the CDR3: TGCAGCGTTGACTCAGGGACAGGGAACACTGAAGCTTTCTTT.

This clonotype was recorded many times. This chain uses TRBV20-1 with TRBJ2-7; 8 bases are a match to TRBD1. Germline V gene sequence: CDR1 DFQATT, CDR2 SNEGSKA (reference sequence). CDR3 length: 14 residues. The junction had 13 bases not matched to a gene; V was cut back by 6 bases and J by 6 bases. In DNA form, the CDR3 reads TGCAGTGCCAGAAAACACGGGACAGGCGCCGAGCAGTACTTC. Protein sequence: CSARKHGTGAEQYF.

The genes are TRBV20-1 and TRBJ2-5; no reliable D call. The CDR3 sequence is 14 residues long. V gave up 0 bases and J gave up 3 bases, with 11 bases separating them. CDR1 DFQATT and CDR2 SNEGSKA come from the germline V gene (reference sequence). CDR3 loop: CSARDYGLKETQYF. For the CDR3, the DNA is TGCAGTGCTAGAGATTACGGGCTTAAAGAGACCCAGTACTTC.

The J gene is TRBJ1-3, the V gene TRBV11-2; D gene ambiguous. This CDR3 is 15 amino acids long. Germline CDR1 and CDR2: SGHAT and FQNNGV. V dropped 4 bases and J dropped 4 bases, with 14 bases sitting between them. The CDR3 DNA follows: TGTGCCAGCAGCTCACTAGAAGAGCCAGGAAACACCATATATTTT. The encoded protein is CASSSLEEPGNTIYF.

The chain carries TRBV7-9 and TRBJ2-1, with 7 bases lining up with TRBD1. After removal of 3 bases from V and 4 bases from J, the junction contained 6 bases not matched to a gene. This CDR3 spans 15 amino acids. Germline CDR1 is SEHNR and CDR2 is FQNEAQ (reference sequence). As DNA, the CDR3 is TGTGCCAGCAGCTTTATGGGACAGATGTACAATGAGCAGTTCTTC. Amino acids: CASSFMGQMYNEQFF. The full variable domain, completed using reference TRBV7-9 and TRBJ2-1, is DTGVSQNPRHKITKRGQNVTFRCDPISEHNRLYWYRQTLGQGPEFLTYFQNEAQLEKSRLLSDRFSAERPKGSFSTLEIQRTEQGDSAMYLCASSFMGQMYNEQFFGPGTRLTVL.

This clonotype was observed a handful of times. The V gene is TRBV29-1, the J gene TRBJ2-7, with a possible D match to TRBD2 (6 bases). The germline V gene has CDR1 SQVTM and CDR2 ANQGSEA. V lost 4 bases and J 4 bases, leaving 17 bases between the germline ends. There are 14 residues in the CDR3. This chain's CDR3 is CSVVVADGGYEQYF. In DNA form, the CDR3 reads TGCAGCGTTGTTGTAGCGGACGGCGGGTACGAGCAGTACTTC.

This sequence joins TRBV3-1 and TRBJ1-5; D uncertain. Germline CDR1 LGHDT, CDR2 YNNKEL (reference sequence). This CDR3 spans 17 amino acids. Trimming cost V 0 bases and J 5 bases, with 17 bases left between them. The CDR3 region has the DNA TGTGCCAGCAGCCAAGATAGACCAGGCTTCCAGGATCAGCCCCAGCATTTT. Its protein is CASSQDRPGFQDQPQHF.

A word on this clonotype: Compared with germline, one end of the junction differs, possibly owing to a read error. CDR3 coding DNA: TGTGCCAGCAGCCCAAGGACAGGGAACGCTGAAGCTTTCTTT. Translating gives CASSPRTGNAEAFF. This chain joins TRBV14 and TRBJ1-1; 8 nucleotides align to TRBD1. Germline V gives CDR1 SGHDN, CDR2 FVKESK. The CDR3 is 14 residues long.

Ten or more counts support this clonotype. A read error may account for a junction end that differs from germline. This chain joins TRBV14 and TRBJ2-7; 9 nucleotides align to TRBD1. This CDR3 comprises 11 residues. Germline V CDR1 and CDR2: SGHDN, FVKESK. This chain's CDR3 is CASSWDREIIF. The CDR3 DNA sequence: TGTGCCAGCAGCTGGGACAGGGAGATTATTTTC.

About this clonotype: A junction end diverges from the germline sequence, so it may reflect a read error. V is TRBV10-3 and J is TRBJ1-4; 7 bases match TRBD1. The V gene's germline CDR1 is ENHRY and CDR2 SYGVKD. This CDR3 spans 10 amino acids. CDR3 sequence: CAAGGEKPFF. The DNA for the CDR3 is TGTGCCGCAGGGGGTGAAAAACCGTTTTTT.

This clonotype was picked up a small number of times. The chain links TRBV10-3 to TRBJ2-7; D is perhaps TRBD2 (5 bases). CDR1 ENHRY and CDR2 SYGVKD come from the germline V gene. Trimming took off 5 bases at V and 2 bases at J, with 13 bases between the two ends. The CDR3 covers 14 residues. The CDR3 nucleotides are TGTGCCATCAGTACGGAGGATGGCCCCTACGAGCAGTACTTC. Residues: CAISTEDGPYEQYF.

This clonotype showed up just a few times. The rearrangement links TRBV12-3 or TRBV12-4 to TRBJ1-1; D may be TRBD1 (5 bases). Trimming stripped 8 bases from V and 1 base from J, with 11 bases between. The CDR3 is made up of 13 amino acids. The DNA of the CDR3 is TGTGCCAGCTACAGGCCCCCGAACACTGAAGCTTTCTTT. It is translated as CASYRPPNTEAFF.

This clonotype occurred a few times. This chain uses TRBV23-1 with TRBJ1-1; no firm D call. TRBV23-1 is sorted into the ORF group, with uncertain function. The length of the CDR3 is 10 residues. Trimming stripped 10 bases from V and 6 bases from J, with 9 bases between. The CDR3 spells CAITSPEAFF. DNA for the CDR3: TGCGCCATTACTTCCCCTGAAGCTTTCTTT.

This clonotype was observed a few times. This chain links TRBV7-2 with TRBJ2-2; D is undetermined. V was trimmed by 2 bases and J by 6 bases, leaving 13 bases between them. This CDR3 comprises 15 residues. In germline, CDR1 is SGHTA, CDR2 FQGNSA. CDR3 amino acids: CASSLIGPIPGELFF. CDR3 nucleotide sequence: TGTGCCAGCAGCTTAATCGGACCCATCCCCGGGGAGCTGTTTTTT.

This clonotype was counted between two and nine times. The CDR3 coding sequence is TGTGCCAGCAGTTTCCACAGCTTAGGGACTGAGCCCCAGCATTTT. Amino acid sequence: CASSFHSLGTEPQHF. The V gene is TRBV27, the J gene TRBJ1-5; D is possibly TRBD1 (5 bases). This CDR3 contains 15 residues. Per the germline V gene, CDR1 is MNHEY and CDR2 is SMNVEV (reference sequence). V lost 3 bases, J lost 8 bases, and 17 bases lay in between.

The chain uses TRBV20-1 and TRBJ1-1, with a possible D match to TRBD1 (5 bases). V dropped 5 bases and J dropped 5 bases, with 15 bases sitting between them. CDR3 length: 13 residues. Germline V gene data show CDR1 as DFQATT and CDR2 as SNEGSKA (reference sequence). CDR3 protein: CSAPGRGSTEAFF. The CDR3 DNA follows: TGCAGTGCTCCTGGGCGGGGGTCGACTGAAGCTTTCTTT.

The V gene is TRBV7-9, the J gene TRBJ1-1, with D maybe TRBD1 (6 bases). Germline CDR1 reads SEHNR; CDR2 reads FQNEAQ (reference sequence). The CDR3 extends over 15 amino acids. Trimming left V 5 bases short and J 3 bases short, with 16 bases between. The CDR3, as DNA: TGTGCCAGCAGCCTGTCAACAGGGACCCACACTGAAGCTTTCTTT. Its protein product is CASSLSTGTHTEAFF.

This clonotype was found a few times. This rearrangement joins TRBV9 to TRBJ1-3, with 10 positions matching TRBD1. This CDR3 is 14 amino acids long. Per the germline V gene, CDR1 is SGDLS and CDR2 is YYNGEE. The ends lost 5 bases at V and 2 bases at J; junction bases unmatched: 1. Written as DNA, the CDR3 is TGTGCCAGCAGAGGACAGGGGGCTGGAAACACCATATATTTT. It specifies CASRGQGAGNTIYF.

This sequence joins TRBV6-5 and TRBJ2-1; 7 bases are a match to TRBD2. Germline V gene lookup returns CDR1 MNHEY and CDR2 SVGAGI. V dropped 0 bases and J dropped 4; count of bases not matched to a gene: 9. The CDR3 consists of 17 residues. CDR3 sequence (DNA): TGTGCCAGCAGTTACTCAAGGACTAGTTTTCCTTACAATGAGCAGTTCTTC. It translates to CASSYSRTSFPYNEQFF.

The chain combines TRBV5-1 with TRBJ2-3, with 7 positions matching TRBD1. The CDR3 covers 16 residues. CDR1 SGHRS and CDR2 YFSETQ come from the germline V gene. J gave up 4 bases and V 5 bases, and 13 bases lay outside the gene matches. CDR3 bases: TGCGCCAGCAGTTTCCGACAGGGCATGGTTCCAGATACGCAGTATTTT. Protein product: CASSFRQGMVPDTQYF.

J is TRBJ1-4 and V is TRBV5-1, with D hard to call. The CDR3 is made up of 13 amino acids. Trimming stripped 7 bases from V and 8 bases from J, with 15 bases between. From germline, CDR1 is SGHRS and CDR2 YFSETQ. The CDR3 spells CASHFGSGEKLFF. The CDR3 DNA follows: TGCGCCAGCCACTTCGGCAGCGGGGAAAAACTGTTTTTT.

Points on this clonotype: A junction boundary mismatches the germline segment, possibly from a read error. CDR3 sequence (DNA): TGCGCCGGCAGCCAAGATCCCCTGAATGAGCAGTTCTTC. Protein sequence: CAGSQDPLNEQFF. The V call is TRBV4-3, the J call TRBJ2-1; no reliable D call. Germline CDR1 LGHNA, CDR2 YSLEER. CDR3 length: 13 amino acids.